This T cell receptor beta chain was captured by sequencing in a study of human T cells and chemical hapten exposure. Findings and caveats of the study: Controls formed significantly fewer large CDR3 similarity clusters than expanded TCRs did.

Separate cDNA molecules received unique molecular identifiers, which the library attached to them. Using its own MiXCR run on the RACE reads, TCRdb lists one record per CDR3 protein. The sample contains approximately 350,000 distinct CDR3 sequences, 6% to 7% of which appear only once. Trimming stripped 5 bases from V and 6 bases from J, with 18 bases between. Germline CDR1 reads MNHEY; CDR2 reads SVGEGT. There are 15 residues in the CDR3. Time point in this sample: patch test 2, 6 weeks after DPC sensitization. As to treatment: therapeutic diphenylcyclopropenone sensitization with weekly scalp DPC. Prior to each patch test being applied, blood was drawn. About this clonotype itself: Its antigen remains unknown.

The receptor was isolated from a woman between 18 and 30 years old with alopecia areata. Some clones in this sample may be carry-over from other donors' samples. V is TRBV6-2 or TRBV6-3 and J is TRBJ2-3; TRBD2 might be the D (5 bases). The sample here was whole blood, taken in connection with sensitization to the hapten diphenylcyclopropenone (DPC). DNA of the CDR3: TGTGCCAGCAGTGCGGTAGGAACGGGATCGGATACGCAGTATTTT. Translated: CASSAVGTGSDTQYF.